The 17 T cell receptor beta chains presented below share a single source sample, sequenced in a study of control samples from healthy donors and cancer patients. The assay was immunoSEQ multiplex PCR, and TCRdb's table has in-frame clones only and misses some. This table holds over 100,000 clones, about 89% found once. Specimen: blood. The receptors derive from a woman in her fifties or sixties in good health.

The J gene is TRBJ1-1, the V gene TRBV11-3; D is uncertain. In germline, CDR1 is SGHNT, CDR2 YENEEA. The CDR3 length is 12 residues. Trimming took 5 bases from V and 8 from J, leaving 12 bases between them. The CDR3 region has the DNA TGTGCCAGCAGCCGGACTCACTCCGAAGCTTTCTTT. Translation gives CASSRTHSEAFF.

The chain employs TRBV30 and TRBJ1-6; 7 nucleotides align to TRBD1. The CDR3 covers 15 residues. Germline assignment: CDR1 GTSNPN and CDR2 SVGIG (reference sequence). With V trimmed by 2 bases and J by 10 bases, 11 bases remained unmatched. Here the CDR3 DNA reads TGTGCCTGGAGTCCACGACAGGGTCTCGGATCACCCCTCCACTTT. Translated, it gives CAWSPRQGLGSPLHF.

The chain joins TRBV18 to TRBJ1-3; a possible D gene is TRBD1 (6 bases). V shed 2 bases and J shed 4 bases, with 12 bases lying between them. Germline loops: CDR1 KGHSH, CDR2 LQKENI. This CDR3 has 15 amino acids. As DNA, the CDR3 is TGTGCCAGCTCACCAAGACAGGACCCGGGAAACACCATATATTTT. Translated: CASSPRQDPGNTIYF.

The V call is TRBV18, the J call TRBJ1-1, with a tentative D call TRBD1 (6 bases). CDR3 size: 14 residues. CDR1 is KGHSH and CDR2 is LQKENI in the germline V gene. Deletions cut 4 bases from V and 3 bases from J, with 12 bases between. The DNA of the CDR3 is TGTGCCAGCTCACGCTCCAGGGGAGACACTGAAGCTTTCTTT. Amino acid sequence: CASSRSRGDTEAFF.

The chain couples TRBV6-5 to TRBJ2-6, with no clear D. Germline V lookup: CDR1 MNHEY, CDR2 SVGAGI. Trimming stripped 7 bases from V and 0 bases from J, with 7 bases between. The CDR3 spans 14 residues. The CDR3 loop is CASTEYSGANVLTF. Written as DNA, the CDR3 is TGTGCCAGCACCGAATACTCTGGGGCCAACGTCCTGACTTTC.

The CDR3 sequence is CASSFRVAQGAPAGYGYTF. CDR3 DNA sequence: TGTGCCAGCAGTTTTAGGGTTGCTCAGGGGGCCCCTGCCGGCTATGGCTACACCTTC. V gene TRBV27 combines with J gene TRBJ1-2; TRBD1 matches at 8 bases. CDR1 MNHEY and CDR2 SMNVEV come from the germline V gene (reference sequence). Trimming took 3 bases from V and 4 from J; bases not matched to a gene: 19. There are 19 residues in the CDR3.

A single count supports this clone. The genes are TRBV2 and TRBJ1-1; weak D call: TRBD1 (6 bases). V was pared by 3 bases and J by 4 bases, with 12 bases between. Per the germline V gene, CDR1 is SNHLY and CDR2 is FYNNEI. There are 14 residues in the CDR3. The CDR3 coding sequence is TGTGCCAGCAGTGAGGAGGGGGAGGGCACTGAAGCTTTCTTT. Its protein product is CASSEEGEGTEAFF. The entire variable domain, with the rest obtained from reference TRBV2 and TRBJ1-1, is as follows: EPEVTQTPSHQVTQMGQEVILRCVPISNHLYFYWYRQILGQKVEFLVSFYNNEISEKSEIFDDQFSVERPDGSNFTLKIRSTKLEDSAMYFCASSEEGEGTEAFFGQGTRLTVV.

As DNA, the CDR3 is TGCAGTGCTAGTTTGGACAGCGCTGAAGCTTTCTTT. As protein: CSASLDSAEAFF. This chain connects TRBV20-1 to TRBJ1-1; possible D gene TRBD1, 6 bases. Germline-derived CDR1 and CDR2 are DFQATT and SNEGSKA (reference sequence). This CDR3 is 12 amino acids long. V was clipped by 3 bases and J by 6 bases, with 11 bases between them.

The chain is built from TRBV7-9 and TRBJ1-1, with TRBD1 matching over 10 bases. The CDR3 has 15 residues. The trim removed 3 bases at V and 1 base at J, leaving 2 bases unmatched. The V gene's germline CDR1 is SEHNR and CDR2 FQNEAQ (reference sequence). Here the CDR3 DNA reads TGTGCCAGCAGCTTGACAGGGGGCGCGAACACTGAAGCTTTCTTT. Translation gives CASSLTGGANTEAFF.

The genes are TRBV6-5 and TRBJ1-2; no definite D call. This CDR3 has 13 residues. V was trimmed by 11 bases and J by 0 bases, leaving 13 bases between them. Germline V gives CDR1 MNHEY, CDR2 SVGAGI. CDR3 in amino acids: CASAPDTNYGYTF. DNA of the CDR3: TGTGCCTCGGCCCCAGATACTAACTATGGCTACACCTTC.

The chain employs TRBV7-9 and TRBJ2-1; no firm D call. CDR1 SEHNR and CDR2 FQNEAQ come from the germline V gene (reference sequence). The CDR3 totals 15 residues. Trimming removed 5 bases at V and 7 bases at J, with 18 bases between. CDR3 DNA: TGTGCCAGCAGCCCCCCCACCAATGGTTTTAATGAGCAGTTCTTC. This codes for CASSPPTNGFNEQFF.

This chain links TRBV5-4 with TRBJ2-7; D possibly matches TRBD1 or TRBD2 (6 bases each). V shed 6 bases and J shed 6 bases, with 22 bases lying between them. This CDR3 comprises 15 residues. Germline V gene lookup returns CDR1 SGHNT and CDR2 YYREEE (reference sequence). The CDR3 coding sequence is TGTGCCAGCACCCCATGGACGGGGGCGCAGGGCGAGCAGTACTTC. This translates into CASTPWTGAQGEQYF.

V usage is TRBV7-9 and J usage is TRBJ2-1, with 9 positions matching TRBD2. Germline V gives CDR1 SEHNR, CDR2 FQNEAQ (reference sequence). V shed 0 bases and J 10 bases; nucleotides not matched to a gene: 16. The CDR3 consists of 18 residues. The CDR3 DNA reads TGTGCCAGCAGCTTAGCGCTTCTTTTGGCGGGAGGGCCGAGGGAGCAGTTCTTC. Its protein is CASSLALLLAGGPREQFF.

The chain recombines TRBV6-5 with TRBJ1-4, with D maybe TRBD1 (5 bases). V was trimmed by 0 bases and J by 3 bases, leaving 11 bases between them. Germline values: CDR1 MNHEY, CDR2 SVGAGI. The CDR3 totals 16 residues. CDR3 amino acids: CASSYSGTGPNEKLFF. The CDR3 DNA reads as TGTGCCAGCAGTTACTCAGGGACGGGGCCTAATGAAAAACTGTTTTTT.

The rearrangement uses TRBV7-3 and TRBJ2-3, with D perhaps matching TRBD1 (6 bases). V shed 1 base and J shed 0 bases, with 11 bases lying between them. This CDR3 spans 16 amino acids. Germline values: CDR1 SGHTA, CDR2 FQGTGA. Written as DNA, the CDR3 is TGTGCCAGCAGCTTAAGTGGGGGCGTTAGCACAGATACGCAGTATTTT. This sequence encodes CASSLSGGVSTDTQYF.

This clone was seen more than once but under ten times. V and J are TRBV30 and TRBJ1-2; no definite D call. The germline V and J ends were trimmed by 2 bases and 8 bases, with 15 bases remaining between them. Germline V gene data show CDR1 as GTSNPN and CDR2 as SVGIG (reference sequence). The CDR3 has 13 amino acids. The DNA for the CDR3 is TGTGCCTGGAGTCCTGTTCATCACGGGGGCTACACCTTC. Protein sequence: CAWSPVHHGGYTF.

J is TRBJ1-1 and V is TRBV28, with D unclear. V lost 5 bases and J lost 2, with 15 bases in between. Germline V lookup: CDR1 MDHEN, CDR2 SYDVKM. The CDR3 has 15 amino acids. DNA of the CDR3: TGTGCCAGCAGTAGCCGGGCTTGGGGAAACACTGAAGCTTTCTTT. It is translated as CASSSRAWGNTEAFF.